This T cell receptor (beta chain) was profiled in a study of low-dose radiotherapy and immunotherapy resistance in tumors. This clonotype was detected ten times or more. The CDR3 contains 17 residues. Germline lookup yields CDR1 SNHLY and CDR2 FYNNEI. Between the trimmed V and J ends, which lost 0 bases and 1 base, there was a span of 13 bases. Alpha- and beta-chain coverage of first-strand cDNA came from TRAV- and TRBV-specific primers. The PCR that amplified TCRs ran for about 20 cycles, relying on a constant-region primer and a V-primer adapter. Researchers amplified the isolated mRNA using in vitro transcription. TCRdb reanalysed the reads using MiXCR and keeps one entry per CDR3 protein. The sample includes just over 90,000 distinct CDR3 sequences, less than 25% seen only once; the top ten take more than 10%. Time point of the sample: after trial treatment. Treatment: LDRT plus nivolumab, ipilimumab, low-dose cyclophosphamide and aspirin (RACIN trial).

This TCR came from a female donor with ovarian cancer. This chain links TRBV2 with TRBJ1-5; D ambiguous. The sequences come from PBMCs, collected after low-dose radiotherapy plus immunotherapy. CDR3 DNA: TGTGCCAGCAGTGAAGCGCCGGTCGGTACAAGCAATCAGCCCCAGCATTTT. Protein: CASSEAPVGTSNQPQHF.